The sequence of this T cell receptor beta chain was determined in a study of T cell responses to AZD1222 COVID-19 vaccine. Study results and caveats: Close to half of all spike-specific TCRs reportedly target regions of the variants that are unmutated.

The repertoire was sequenced with immunoSEQ multiplex PCR; TCRdb's copy has only in-frame clones and lacks some. Of 120,000 to 150,000 clones listed, around nine tenths are singletons. Trimming took 4 bases from V and 3 from J; bases not matched to a gene: 14. CDR1 and CDR2 from the germline V gene are SGDLS and YYNGEE. The CDR3 length is 18 residues. A remark on this clone: What it binds is unknown.

The clonotype comes from an adult in good health. The input for sequencing was peripheral blood, taken on day 0 of AZD1222 vaccination. The chain joins TRBV9 to TRBJ1-3; 9 bases match TRBD1. The CDR3 nucleotides are TGTGCCAGCAGCAAACAATGGGACAGGGAAAGGTTTGGAAACACCATATATTTT. It specifies CASSKQWDRERFGNTIYF. Based on the CDR3 plus reference TRBV9 and TRBJ1-3, the full variable domain is DSGVTQTPKHLITATGQRVTLRCSPRSGDLSVYWYQQSLDQGLQFLIQYYNGEERAKGNILERFSAQQFPDLHSELNLSSLELGDSALYFCASSKQWDRERFGNTIYFGEGSWLTVV.